Listed below are T cell receptor beta chains from one sample, sequenced in a study of T cells in localized non-small cell lung cancer. Sequencing used immunoSEQ multiplex PCR; TCRdb keeps in-frame clones, though not all of them. Of about 35,000 clones in the sample, about nine tenths were seen once. Sample: peripheral blood, taken before any cancer treatment. The receptor source for this set is a man aged 40-75 years with stage I lung adenocarcinoma. CDR3s include the opening cysteine and the closing phenylalanine or tryptophan. Fields, in order: V gene, D gene, J gene, clone size, CDR3 length, CDR3 protein, CDR3 DNA. The D gene is left open where the match is weak. Not all rows give a size; the values are once, few, many and, for expanded clones, a class.

V gene: TRBV2
D gene: NA
J gene: TRBJ1-5
clone size: NA
CDR3 length: 12
CDR3 protein: CASSEAGQPQHF
CDR3 DNA: TGTGCCAGCAGTGAAGCTGGTCAGCCCCAGCATTTT

V gene: TRBV10-3
D gene: TRBD1
J gene: TRBJ1-3
clone size: NA
CDR3 length: 13
CDR3 protein: CARSQGAGNTIYF
CDR3 DNA: TGTGCCAGGTCGCAGGGGGCTGGAAACACCATATATTTT

V gene: TRBV6-1
D gene: NA
J gene: TRBJ1-4
clone size: NA
CDR3 length: 13
CDR3 protein: CASKAQPNEKLFF
CDR3 DNA: TGTGCCAGCAAGGCACAGCCGAATGAAAAACTGTTTTTT

V gene: TRBV10-3
D gene: NA
J gene: TRBJ2-1
clone size: NA
CDR3 length: 14
CDR3 protein: CAISERFDYNEQFF
CDR3 DNA: TGTGCCATCAGTGAAAGGTTCGACTACAATGAGCAGTTCTTC

V gene: TRBV29-1
D gene: TRBD2
J gene: TRBJ2-1
clone size: NA
CDR3 length: 17
CDR3 protein: CSGGGLGGGGSYNEQFF
CDR3 DNA: TGCAGCGGTGGTGGCCTCGGCGGGGGGGGCTCCTACAATGAGCAGTTCTTC

V gene: TRBV30
D gene: NA
J gene: TRBJ2-5
clone size: NA
CDR3 length: 12
CDR3 protein: CAWSNGLSAQYF
CDR3 DNA: TGTGCCTGGAGCAACGGCCTTTCGGCCCAGTACTTC

V gene: TRBV20-1
D gene: NA
J gene: TRBJ1-1
clone size: NA
CDR3 length: 11
CDR3 protein: CSAIGTGEAFF
CDR3 DNA: TGCAGTGCTATAGGAACCGGGGAAGCTTTCTTT

V gene: TRBV11-3
D gene: NA
J gene: TRBJ2-7
clone size: NA
CDR3 length: 15
CDR3 protein: CASSALGGFAYEQYF
CDR3 DNA: TGTGCCAGCAGTGCTTTGGGGGGCTTCGCCTACGAGCAGTACTTC

V gene: TRBV5-1
D gene: NA
J gene: TRBJ2-2
clone size: NA
CDR3 length: 15
CDR3 protein: CASSPFNRNTEELFF
CDR3 DNA: TGCGCCAGCAGCCCCTTTAACAGGAACACCGAGGAGCTGTTTTTT

V gene: TRBV2
D gene: NA
J gene: TRBJ2-3
clone size: NA
CDR3 length: 14
CDR3 protein: CASSVRRQADTQYF
CDR3 DNA: TGTGCCAGCAGTGTTCGGCGTCAGGCAGATACGCAGTATTTT

V gene: TRBV14
D gene: TRBD2
J gene: TRBJ2-3
clone size: NA
CDR3 length: 15
CDR3 protein: CASSPSGGALDTQYF
CDR3 DNA: TGTGCCAGCAGCCCTTCCGGGGGGGCCCTAGATACGCAGTATTTT

V gene: TRBV9
D gene: TRBD1
J gene: TRBJ1-2
clone size: NA
CDR3 length: 17
CDR3 protein: CASSAPSNPGGLGGYTF
CDR3 DNA: TGTGCCAGCAGCGCCCCCTCGAACCCAGGGGGCCTAGGGGGCTACACCTTC

V gene: TRBV9
D gene: NA
J gene: TRBJ1-2
clone size: NA
CDR3 length: 14
CDR3 protein: CASSVGGANYGYTF
CDR3 DNA: TGTGCCAGCAGCGTAGGCGGCGCCAACTATGGCTACACCTTC

V gene: TRBV27
D gene: NA
J gene: TRBJ2-3
clone size: NA
CDR3 length: 14
CDR3 protein: CASRIQGFGDTQYF
CDR3 DNA: TGTGCCAGCAGAATTCAGGGGTTCGGAGATACGCAGTATTTT

V gene: TRBV5-1
D gene: NA
J gene: TRBJ1-3
clone size: once
CDR3 length: 12
CDR3 protein: CASSTSGNTIYF
CDR3 DNA: TGCGCCAGCAGCACCTCTGGAAACACCATATATTTT

V gene: TRBV19
D gene: TRBD1
J gene: TRBJ1-3
clone size: NA
CDR3 length: 16
CDR3 protein: CASSFRQGPSGNTIYF
CDR3 DNA: TGTGCCAGTAGTTTTCGACAGGGCCCCTCTGGAAACACCATATATTTT

V gene: TRBV5-1
D gene: NA
J gene: TRBJ2-7
clone size: once
CDR3 length: 15
CDR3 protein: CASSSRTDGNYEQYF
CDR3 DNA: TGCGCCAGCAGCTCGCGGACAGACGGGAACTACGAGCAGTACTTC

V gene: TRBV11-2
D gene: TRBD2
J gene: TRBJ2-1
clone size: NA
CDR3 length: 15
CDR3 protein: CASSLDFGGNNEQFF
CDR3 DNA: TGTGCCAGCAGCTTAGATTTCGGGGGGAACAATGAGCAGTTCTTC

V gene: TRBV2
D gene: NA
J gene: TRBJ1-2
clone size: few
CDR3 length: 13
CDR3 protein: CASSEADRYGYTF
CDR3 DNA: TGTGCCAGCAGTGAAGCCGACAGATATGGCTACACCTTC

V gene: TRBV4-1
D gene: NA
J gene: TRBJ2-1
clone size: NA
CDR3 length: 15
CDR3 protein: CASSQVGTSYNEQFF
CDR3 DNA: TGCGCCAGCAGCCAAGTGGGGACCTCCTACAATGAGCAGTTCTTC

V gene: TRBV12-5
D gene: NA
J gene: TRBJ1-4
clone size: NA
CDR3 length: 17
CDR3 protein: CASGLANHRGANEKLFF
CDR3 DNA: TGTGCTAGTGGTTTGGCCAATCACAGAGGGGCTAATGAAAAACTGTTTTTT

V gene: TRBV6-5
D gene: NA
J gene: TRBJ1-5
clone size: few
CDR3 length: 13
CDR3 protein: CASSGQQGQPQHF
CDR3 DNA: TGTGCCAGCAGTGGACAACAGGGCCAGCCCCAGCATTTT

V gene: TRBV11-2
D gene: TRBD1
J gene: TRBJ2-7
clone size: NA
CDR3 length: 14
CDR3 protein: CASSVGAGGYEQYF
CDR3 DNA: TGTGCCAGCAGCGTTGGGGCAGGGGGCTACGAGCAGTACTTC

V gene: TRBV4-1
D gene: NA
J gene: TRBJ1-2
clone size: NA
CDR3 length: 15
CDR3 protein: CASSQVVGNGYGYTF
CDR3 DNA: TGCGCCAGCAGCCAAGTTGTAGGAAACGGCTATGGCTACACCTTC